This T cell receptor beta chain was recovered during a study of sequential checkpoint blockade in melanoma. Study as a whole: Arm A got nivolumab then ipilimumab; arm B the reverse, 1:1. After both sequences, patients received maintenance nivolumab.

Profiling relied on immunoSEQ multiplex PCR, and the TCRdb table lists in-frame clones only, not all of them. In the table there are about 40,000 clones, more than 80% of which are singletons. The treatment denotes: randomized to nivolumab then ipilimumab (arm A) or the reverse (arm B). Live CD3+CD8+ CD19− CD56− cells were sorted from PBMCs. The junction had 9 bases not matched to a gene; V was cut back by 5 bases and J by 6 bases. Looked up from germline, CDR1 is MGHRA and CDR2 is YSYEKL. This CDR3 is 16 amino acids long. This clone was seen a handful of times. The material was CD8+ T cells sorted from blood (inferred from file names), obtained from a patient given nivolumab and ipilimumab in sequence. This clonotype originated in a human donor with melanoma. This chain connects TRBV4-1 to TRBJ2-3; TRBD2 matches at 12 bases. As DNA, the CDR3 is TGCGCCAGCAGCGCACGACTAGCGGGGGATGTGGATACGCAGTATTTT. This sequence encodes CASSARLAGDVDTQYF.